This TCR beta chain appears in the sequencing data of a study of blood T cells in healthy people across ages. Study-wide findings and caveats: A greater number of naive CD4+ cells and higher diversity distinguished long-lived donors from aged donors.

V lost 11 bases and J 2 bases, leaving 14 bases between the germline ends. The CDR3 covers 13 residues. The germline gives CDR1 SGHVS, CDR2 FQNEAQ. Turning to this clonotype: No antigen is known for it. Being one base from a much bigger clone, this may be a read error.

PCR was performed a second time for about 6 to 11 cycles using a sample-barcoded 5' primer and a J-beta primer mix. Every sample gave at least 2.5 million paired-end reads containing CDR3. TCRdb analysed the 5' RACE reads with MiXCR anew, one entry per CDR3 protein. The sample holds 700,000 to 850,000 distinct CDR3 sequences, under 40% seen once. The chain recombines TRBV7-8 with TRBJ2-3; D is unresolved. Sample: blood. This TCR derives from a man between 18 and 35 years old in good health. This chain's CDR3 is CAGTARSTDTQYF. In nucleotides, the CDR3 is TGTGCCGGCACTGCCCGATCCACAGATACGCAGTATTTT.